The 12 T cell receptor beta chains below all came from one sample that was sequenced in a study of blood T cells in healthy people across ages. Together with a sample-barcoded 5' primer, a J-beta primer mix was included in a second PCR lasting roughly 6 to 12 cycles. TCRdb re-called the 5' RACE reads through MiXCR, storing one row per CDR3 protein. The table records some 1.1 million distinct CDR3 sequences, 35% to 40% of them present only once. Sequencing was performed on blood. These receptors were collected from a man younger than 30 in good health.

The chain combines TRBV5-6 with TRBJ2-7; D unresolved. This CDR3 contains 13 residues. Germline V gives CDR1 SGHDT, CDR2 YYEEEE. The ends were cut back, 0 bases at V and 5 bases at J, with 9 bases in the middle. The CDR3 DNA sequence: TGTGCCAGCAGCTTGGGAAGACGACACGAGCAGTACTTC. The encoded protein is CASSLGRRHEQYF.

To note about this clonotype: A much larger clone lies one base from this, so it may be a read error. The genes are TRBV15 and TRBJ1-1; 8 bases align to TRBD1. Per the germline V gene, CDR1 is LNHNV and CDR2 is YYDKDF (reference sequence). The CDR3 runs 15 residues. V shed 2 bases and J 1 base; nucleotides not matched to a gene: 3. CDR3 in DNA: TGTGCCACCAGCAGACGACAGGGGCCGAACACTGAAGCTTTCTTT. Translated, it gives CATSRRQGPNTEAFF.

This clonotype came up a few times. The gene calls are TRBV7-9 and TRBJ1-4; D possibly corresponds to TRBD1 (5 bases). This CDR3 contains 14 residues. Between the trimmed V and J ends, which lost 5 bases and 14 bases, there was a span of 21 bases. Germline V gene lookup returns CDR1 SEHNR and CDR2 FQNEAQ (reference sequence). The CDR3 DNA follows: TGTGCCAGCAGCCCCGGTAGGGACGTAGTTCTGCTGTTTTTT. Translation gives CASSPGRDVVLLFF. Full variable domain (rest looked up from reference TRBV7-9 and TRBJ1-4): DTGVSQNPRHKITKRGQNVTFRCDPISEHNRLYWYRQTLGQGPEFLTYFQNEAQLEKSRLLSDRFSAERPKGSFSTLEIQRTEQGDSAMYLCASSPGRDVVLLFFGSGTQLSVL.

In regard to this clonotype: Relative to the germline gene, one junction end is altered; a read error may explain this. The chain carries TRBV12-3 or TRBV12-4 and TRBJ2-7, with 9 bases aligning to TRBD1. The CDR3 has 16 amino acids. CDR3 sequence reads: CASSPTRGQGSYKQYF. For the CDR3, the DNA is TGTGCCAGCAGTCCAACCCGGGGACAGGGTTCCTACAAGCAGTACTTC.

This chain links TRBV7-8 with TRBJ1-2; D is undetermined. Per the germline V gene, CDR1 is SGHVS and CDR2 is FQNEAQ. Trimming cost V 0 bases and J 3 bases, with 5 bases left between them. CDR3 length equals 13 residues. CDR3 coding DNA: TGTGCCAGCAGCTTAGCAGACGACTATGGCTACACCTTC. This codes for CASSLADDYGYTF.

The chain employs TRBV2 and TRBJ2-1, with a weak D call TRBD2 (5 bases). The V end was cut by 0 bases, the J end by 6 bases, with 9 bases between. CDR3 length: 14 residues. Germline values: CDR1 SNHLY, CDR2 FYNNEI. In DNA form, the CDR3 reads TGTGCCAGCAGTGAAGCGAGGGCTAGCAATGAGCAGTTCTTC. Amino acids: CASSEARASNEQFF.

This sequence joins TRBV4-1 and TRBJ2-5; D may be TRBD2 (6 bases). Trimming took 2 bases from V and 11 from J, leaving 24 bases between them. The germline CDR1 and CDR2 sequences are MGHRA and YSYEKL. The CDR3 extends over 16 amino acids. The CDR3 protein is CASSQPPTRGNNEQYF. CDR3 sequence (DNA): TGCGCCAGCAGCCAACCCCCGACTAGGGGTAACAATGAGCAGTACTTC.

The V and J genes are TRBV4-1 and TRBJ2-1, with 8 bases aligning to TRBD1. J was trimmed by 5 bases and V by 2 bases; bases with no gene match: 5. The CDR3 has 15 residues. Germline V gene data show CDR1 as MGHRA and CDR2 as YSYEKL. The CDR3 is CASSQWQGANNEQFF. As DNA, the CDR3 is TGCGCCAGCAGCCAATGGCAGGGGGCCAACAATGAGCAGTTCTTC.

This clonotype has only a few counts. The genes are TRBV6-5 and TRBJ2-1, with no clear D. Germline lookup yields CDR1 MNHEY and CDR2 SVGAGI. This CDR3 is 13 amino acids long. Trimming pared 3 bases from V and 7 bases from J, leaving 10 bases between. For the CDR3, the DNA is TGTGCCAGCAGTTATAGCCGCGGTAATGAGCAGTTCTTC. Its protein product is CASSYSRGNEQFF.

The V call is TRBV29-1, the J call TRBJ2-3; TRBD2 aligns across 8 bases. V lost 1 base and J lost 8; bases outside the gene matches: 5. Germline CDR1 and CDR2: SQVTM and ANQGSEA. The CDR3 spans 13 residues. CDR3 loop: CSVEGLAGLTQYF. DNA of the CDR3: TGCAGCGTTGAAGGTTTAGCGGGGCTTACGCAGTATTTT.

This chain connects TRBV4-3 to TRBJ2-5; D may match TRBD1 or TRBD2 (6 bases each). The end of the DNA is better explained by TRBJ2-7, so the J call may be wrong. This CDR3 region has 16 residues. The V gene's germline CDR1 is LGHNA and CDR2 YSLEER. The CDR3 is CASSQDRERGLNEQYF. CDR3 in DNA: TGCGCCAGCAGCCAAGATCGAGAACGGGGGCTTAACGAGCAGTACTTC.

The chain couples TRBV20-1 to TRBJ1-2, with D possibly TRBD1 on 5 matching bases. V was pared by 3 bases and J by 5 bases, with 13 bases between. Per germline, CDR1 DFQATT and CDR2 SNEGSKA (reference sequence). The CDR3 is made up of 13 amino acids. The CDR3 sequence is CSASRAGDYGYTF. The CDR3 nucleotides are TGCAGTGCTAGTCGAGCGGGGGATTATGGCTACACCTTC.